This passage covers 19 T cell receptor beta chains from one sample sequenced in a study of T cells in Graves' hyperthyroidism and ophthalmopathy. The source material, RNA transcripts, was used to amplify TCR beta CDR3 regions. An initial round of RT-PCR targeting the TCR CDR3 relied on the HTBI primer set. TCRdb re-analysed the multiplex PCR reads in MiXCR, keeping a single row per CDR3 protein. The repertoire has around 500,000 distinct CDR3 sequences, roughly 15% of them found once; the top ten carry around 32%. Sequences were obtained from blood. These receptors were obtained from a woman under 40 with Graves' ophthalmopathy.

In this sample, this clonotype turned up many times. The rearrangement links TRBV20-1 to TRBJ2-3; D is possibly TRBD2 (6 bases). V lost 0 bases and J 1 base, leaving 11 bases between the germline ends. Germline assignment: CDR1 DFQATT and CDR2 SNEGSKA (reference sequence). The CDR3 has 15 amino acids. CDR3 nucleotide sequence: TGCAGTGCTAGAGAGTTCAGGAGGGGCACAGATACGCAGTATTTT. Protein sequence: CSAREFRRGTDTQYF.

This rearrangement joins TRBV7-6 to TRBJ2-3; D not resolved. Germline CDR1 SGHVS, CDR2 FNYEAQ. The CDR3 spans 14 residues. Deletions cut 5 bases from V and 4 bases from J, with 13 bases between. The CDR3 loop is CASSRTGPADTQYF. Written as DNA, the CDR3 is TGTGCCAGCAGCCGAACTGGACCCGCAGATACGCAGTATTTT.

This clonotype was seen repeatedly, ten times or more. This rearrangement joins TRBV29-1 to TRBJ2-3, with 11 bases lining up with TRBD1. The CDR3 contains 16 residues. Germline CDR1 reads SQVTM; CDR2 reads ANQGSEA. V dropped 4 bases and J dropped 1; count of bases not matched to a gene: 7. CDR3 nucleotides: TGCAGCGTTGTTGGGGGACAGGGGGTTCGCACAGATACGCAGTATTTT. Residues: CSVVGGQGVRTDTQYF.

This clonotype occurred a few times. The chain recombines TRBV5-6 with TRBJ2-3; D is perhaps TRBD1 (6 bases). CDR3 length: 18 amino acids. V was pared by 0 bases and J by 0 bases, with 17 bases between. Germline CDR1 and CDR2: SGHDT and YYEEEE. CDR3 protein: CASSLGLQGKISTDTQYF. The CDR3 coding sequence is TGTGCCAGCAGCTTGGGGCTACAGGGAAAAATTAGCACAGATACGCAGTATTTT.

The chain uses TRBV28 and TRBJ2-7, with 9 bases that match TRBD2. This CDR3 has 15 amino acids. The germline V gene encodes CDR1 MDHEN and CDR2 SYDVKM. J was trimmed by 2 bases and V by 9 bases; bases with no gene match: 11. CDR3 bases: TGTGCCAGTTGCAGTTCGGCGGGAGGGCCCTACGAGCAGTACTTC. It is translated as CASCSSAGGPYEQYF.

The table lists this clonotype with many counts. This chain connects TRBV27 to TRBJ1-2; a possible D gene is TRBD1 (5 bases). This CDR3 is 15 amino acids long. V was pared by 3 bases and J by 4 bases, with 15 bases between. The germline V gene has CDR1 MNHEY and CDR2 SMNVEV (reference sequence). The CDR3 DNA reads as TGTGCCAGCAGTTTGGGGAGGGGCTTAGGCTATGGCTACACCTTC. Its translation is CASSLGRGLGYGYTF.

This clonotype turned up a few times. The DNA of the CDR3 is TGCGCCAGCAGCTTGGTTGGGTCGGTGACCGGGGAGCTGTTTTTT. Translated, it gives CASSLVGSVTGELFF. This chain links TRBV5-1 with TRBJ2-2; D not resolved. Trimming took off 0 bases at V and 5 bases at J, with 11 bases between the two ends. This CDR3 is 15 amino acids long. Germline lookup yields CDR1 SGHRS and CDR2 YFSETQ.

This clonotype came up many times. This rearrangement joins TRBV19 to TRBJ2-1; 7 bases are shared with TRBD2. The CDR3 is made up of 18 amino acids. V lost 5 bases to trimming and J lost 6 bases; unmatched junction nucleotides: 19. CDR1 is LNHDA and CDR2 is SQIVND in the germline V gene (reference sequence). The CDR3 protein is CASSFTSPGGMRGNEQFF. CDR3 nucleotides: TGTGCCAGTAGTTTTACTAGCCCCGGGGGGATGAGGGGCAATGAGCAGTTCTTC.

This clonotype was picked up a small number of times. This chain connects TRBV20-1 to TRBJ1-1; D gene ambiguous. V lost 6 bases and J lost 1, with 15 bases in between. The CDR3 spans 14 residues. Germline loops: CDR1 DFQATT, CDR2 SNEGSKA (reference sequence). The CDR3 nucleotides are TGCAGTGCCCTCAGGACTCGAAGGAACACTGAAGCTTTCTTT. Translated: CSALRTRRNTEAFF.

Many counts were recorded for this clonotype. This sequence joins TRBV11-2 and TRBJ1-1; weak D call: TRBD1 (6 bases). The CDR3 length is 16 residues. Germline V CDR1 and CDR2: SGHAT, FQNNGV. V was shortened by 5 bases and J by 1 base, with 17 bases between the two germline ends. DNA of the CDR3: TGTGCCAGCAGCGATACAGGGAGGAGAGCGAACACTGAAGCTTTCTTT. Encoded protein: CASSDTGRRANTEAFF.

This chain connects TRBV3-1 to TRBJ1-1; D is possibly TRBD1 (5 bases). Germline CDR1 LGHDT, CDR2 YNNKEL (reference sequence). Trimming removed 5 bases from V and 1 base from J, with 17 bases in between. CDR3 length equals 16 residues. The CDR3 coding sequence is TGTGCCAGCAGCGATCGATTGGGTGGGGGGAACACTGAAGCTTTCTTT. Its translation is CASSDRLGGGNTEAFF.

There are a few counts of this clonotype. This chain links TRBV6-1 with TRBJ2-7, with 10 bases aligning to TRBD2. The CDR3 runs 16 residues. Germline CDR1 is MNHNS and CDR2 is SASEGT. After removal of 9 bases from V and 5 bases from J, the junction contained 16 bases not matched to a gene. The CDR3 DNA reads TGTGCCAGAGAGGGGGCCCTAGCGGGAGCATGGAACGAGCAGTACTTC. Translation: CAREGALAGAWNEQYF.

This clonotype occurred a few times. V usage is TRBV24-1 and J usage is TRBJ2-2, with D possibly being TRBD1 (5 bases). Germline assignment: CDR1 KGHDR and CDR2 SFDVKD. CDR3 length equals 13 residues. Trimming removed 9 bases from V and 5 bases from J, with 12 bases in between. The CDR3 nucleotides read TGTGCCACCTCGACAGAAGGAACCGGGGAGCTGTTTTTT. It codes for CATSTEGTGELFF.

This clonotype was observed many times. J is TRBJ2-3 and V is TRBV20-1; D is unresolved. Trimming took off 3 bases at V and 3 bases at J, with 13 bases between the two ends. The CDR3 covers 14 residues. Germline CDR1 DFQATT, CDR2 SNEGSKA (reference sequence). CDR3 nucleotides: TGCAGTGCTAGTAGAGATGCCCGTACAGATACGCAGTATTTT. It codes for CSASRDARTDTQYF.

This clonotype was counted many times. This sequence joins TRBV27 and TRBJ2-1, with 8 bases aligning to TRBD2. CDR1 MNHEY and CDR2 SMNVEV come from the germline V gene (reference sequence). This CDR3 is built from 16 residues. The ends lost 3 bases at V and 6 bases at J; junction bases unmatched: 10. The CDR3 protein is CASSLEAGDPSNEQFF. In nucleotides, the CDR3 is TGTGCCAGCAGTTTGGAAGCGGGAGACCCGTCCAATGAGCAGTTCTTC.

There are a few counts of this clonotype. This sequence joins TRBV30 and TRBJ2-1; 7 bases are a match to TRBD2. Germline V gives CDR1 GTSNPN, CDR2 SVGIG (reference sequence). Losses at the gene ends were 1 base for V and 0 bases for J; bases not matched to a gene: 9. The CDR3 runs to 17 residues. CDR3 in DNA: TGTGCCTGGAGTGGACTAGCCGACTATAGCTCCTACAATGAGCAGTTCTTC. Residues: CAWSGLADYSSYNEQFF.

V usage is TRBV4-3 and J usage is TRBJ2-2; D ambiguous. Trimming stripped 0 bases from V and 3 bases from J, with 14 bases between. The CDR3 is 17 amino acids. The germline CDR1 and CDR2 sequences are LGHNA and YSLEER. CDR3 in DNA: TGCGCCAGCAGCCAAGATCTCCCAATAAGAGACACCGGGGAGCTGTTTTTT. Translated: CASSQDLPIRDTGELFF.

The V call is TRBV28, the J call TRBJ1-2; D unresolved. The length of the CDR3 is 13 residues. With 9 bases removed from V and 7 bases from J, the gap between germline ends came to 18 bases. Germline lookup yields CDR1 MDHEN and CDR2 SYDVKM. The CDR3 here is CASMELRIRGYTF. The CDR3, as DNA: TGTGCCAGTATGGAACTTCGGATCCGTGGCTACACCTTC.

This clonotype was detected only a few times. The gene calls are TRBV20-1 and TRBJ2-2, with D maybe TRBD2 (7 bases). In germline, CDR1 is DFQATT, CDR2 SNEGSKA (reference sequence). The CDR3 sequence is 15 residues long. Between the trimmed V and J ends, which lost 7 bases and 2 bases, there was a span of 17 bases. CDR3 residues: CSVPNGGLNTGELFF. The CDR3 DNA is TGCAGTGTTCCGAACGGGGGGCTTAACACCGGGGAGCTGTTTTTT.